Below, 13 T cell receptor beta chains from the same sample are listed, as sequenced in a study of T-cell memory formation after mild COVID-19. TCRdb reprocessed the 5' RACE reads via MiXCR and lists one record per CDR3 protein. The table lists about 610,000 distinct CDR3 sequences, around 16% of them singletons. The sequenced sample consisted of PBMCs or a T cell subset sorted from them (not recorded which). The receptors stem from an adult woman who had mild COVID-19 (a few samples of this study predate the infection). Cell type and time point are not known.

Only a few counts were recorded for this clonotype. J is TRBJ2-2 and V is TRBV7-3; 12 bases match TRBD2. Per the germline V gene, CDR1 is SGHTA and CDR2 is FQGTGA. V dropped 4 bases and J dropped 7; count of bases not matched to a gene: 1. This CDR3 has 14 amino acids. CDR3 region: CASSSGLAGGELFF. The CDR3 DNA reads as TGTGCCAGCAGCTCGGGACTAGCGGGCGGGGAGCTGTTTTTT. Variable domain in full (rest from reference TRBV7-3 and TRBJ2-2): GAGVSQTPSNKVTEKGKYVELRCDPISGHTALYWYRQSLGQGPEFLIYFQGTGAADDSGLPNDRFFAVRPEGSVSTLKIQRTERGDSAVYLCASSSGLAGGELFFGEGSRLTVL.

CDR3 DNA sequence: TGTGCCACCAGTAGTACGAGAGGCAACACTGAAGCTTTCTTT. Its protein is CATSSTRGNTEAFF. The chain employs TRBV24-1 and TRBJ1-1, with D uncertain. The V end lost 6 bases, the J end lost 2 bases, and 12 bases lay between the germline ends. In germline, CDR1 is KGHDR, CDR2 SFDVKD. The CDR3 sequence is 14 residues long.

There are a few counts of this clonotype. A much larger clone lies one base from this, so it may be a read error. The chain recombines TRBV19 with TRBJ1-1; D unresolved. The CDR3 extends over 13 amino acids. V was trimmed by 3 bases and J by 1 base, leaving 6 bases between them. Germline V lookup: CDR1 LNHDA, CDR2 SQIVND (reference sequence). The DNA of the CDR3 is TGTGCCAGTAGTATTCCCGGGAACACTGAAGCTTTCTTT. Translation: CASSIPGNTEAFF.

This clonotype was observed a few times. The chain combines TRBV10-3 with TRBJ2-7; no clear D gene. This CDR3 is 12 amino acids long. With 3 bases removed from V and 3 bases from J, the gap between germline ends came to 6 bases. The germline gives CDR1 ENHRY, CDR2 SYGVKD. CDR3 sequence reads: CAISEQIYEQYF. The CDR3 DNA sequence: TGTGCCATCAGTGAACAGATCTACGAGCAGTACTTC.

This clonotype was seen more than once but under ten times. The chain carries TRBV7-2 and TRBJ2-7; TRBD2 aligns across 8 bases. This CDR3 has 15 amino acids. Germline V gene sequence: CDR1 SGHTA, CDR2 FQGNSA. After removal of 5 bases from V and 7 bases from J, the junction contained 13 bases not matched to a gene. CDR3 nucleotides: TGTGCCAGCAGCCCCCAAACTAGCGGACAAAGGGAGCAGTACTTC. It codes for CASSPQTSGQREQYF. Full variable domain (remainder filled in from reference TRBV7-2 and TRBJ2-7): GAGVSQSPSNKVTEKGKDVELRCDPISGHTALYWYRQSLGQGLEFLIYFQGNSAPDKSGLPSDRFSAERTGGSVSTLTIQRTQQEDSAVYLCASSPQTSGQREQYFGPGTRLTVT.

The chain carries TRBV6-5 and TRBJ1-1; TRBD1 might be the D (6 bases). Germline V gene lookup returns CDR1 MNHEY and CDR2 SVGAGI. This CDR3 contains 14 residues. The V end lost 0 bases, the J end lost 5 bases, and 10 bases lay between the germline ends. The CDR3 region is CASSYSMRGTEAFF. The CDR3 nucleotides read TGTGCCAGCAGTTACTCGATGAGGGGGACTGAAGCTTTCTTT.

V is TRBV12-3 or TRBV12-4 and J is TRBJ2-1; D is ambiguous. The CDR3 runs to 12 residues. V was shortened by 1 base and J by 9 bases, with 7 bases between the two germline ends. CDR3 nucleotides: TGTGCCAGCAGTTTAGGGCCCGGTGAGCAGTTCTTC. Residues: CASSLGPGEQFF.

The rearrangement joins TRBV12-3 or TRBV12-4 to TRBJ2-7; unclear D gene. The V and J ends lost 2 bases and 3 bases respectively, with 8 bases between them. The CDR3 contains 13 residues. CDR3 in amino acids: CASSLILRYEQYF. CDR3 sequence (DNA): TGTGCCAGCAGTTTAATTCTACGCTACGAGCAGTACTTC.

This rearrangement joins TRBV2 to TRBJ2-7, with TRBD1 identical over 9 bases. Germline V CDR1 and CDR2: SNHLY, FYNNEI. V was clipped by 6 bases and J by 3 bases; unmatched bases: 12. The CDR3 runs to 16 residues. CDR3 loop: CASRAIPGQGFYEQYF. CDR3 coding DNA: TGTGCCAGCAGGGCGATACCGGGACAGGGATTCTACGAGCAGTACTTC.

The chain has TRBV12-3 or TRBV12-4 and TRBJ1-2; 10 bases map to TRBD1. The length of the CDR3 is 15 residues. V lost 4 bases to trimming and J lost 6 bases; unmatched junction nucleotides: 8. The CDR3 bases are TGTGCCAGCAGTTCCAACCCAGGGACAGGGGATGGCTACACCTTC. Protein product: CASSSNPGTGDGYTF.

This clonotype has a count of ten or more. The V call is TRBV12-3 or TRBV12-4, the J call TRBJ1-1; D not resolved. CDR3 length: 13 amino acids. Trimming removed 3 bases from V and 1 base from J, with 6 bases in between. CDR3: CASSLRSNTEAFF. The CDR3 DNA sequence: TGTGCCAGCAGTTTGCGCTCGAACACTGAAGCTTTCTTT.

This clonotype has only a few counts. The rearrangement links TRBV7-9 to TRBJ2-3; D is possibly TRBD2 (5 bases). The V gene lost 1 base and the J gene lost 0 bases, with 26 bases spanning the gap. Per the germline V gene, CDR1 is SEHNR and CDR2 is FQNEAQ (reference sequence). This CDR3 is built from 21 residues. CDR3 in DNA: TGTGCCAGCAGCTTAGTTAGGCGGGTCCCCCAGTACGAAACAAGCACAGATACGCAGTATTTT. Protein product: CASSLVRRVPQYETSTDTQYF.

This clonotype was observed a few times. The chain recombines TRBV29-1 with TRBJ2-2; 11 positions agree with TRBD2. CDR1 SQVTM and CDR2 ANQGSEA come from the germline V gene. Trimming took 7 bases from V and 2 from J; bases not matched to a gene: 0. This CDR3 region has 13 residues. This chain's CDR3 is CSGLAGNTGELFF. CDR3 DNA: TGCAGCGGACTAGCGGGAAACACCGGGGAGCTGTTTTTT.